The rows below give T cell receptor beta chains drawn from one sample of a study of shared clonotypes between healthy human individuals. Profiling relied on immunoSEQ multiplex PCR, and the TCRdb table lists in-frame clones only, not all of them. The repertoire holds about 960,000 clones, with approximately 76% as singletons. Sample: memory CD4+ T cells sorted from blood. The receptors here all came from a man aged 18 to 30 in good health. CDR3s include the opening cysteine and the closing phenylalanine or tryptophan. A D gene is named only where the DNA matches it firmly. Size tells how often a clone was seen (once, few, many) or the class of an expanded clone, and some rows leave it out.

NA	TRBJ2-2	TRBD2	TRBV6-5	TGTGCCAGCAGTTCTACAGCGGGAGTCGGGGAGCTGTTTTTT	CASSSTAGVGELFF
few	TRBJ2-2	TRBD2	TRBV7-9	TGTGCCAGCAGCTGGGGACTAGCGGGAGCACGGGGCACCGGGGAGCTGTTTTTT	CASSWGLAGARGTGELFF
once	TRBJ2-3	NA	TRBV2	TGTGCCAGCAGAAGACAGCCTTCTAGCACAGATACGCAGTATTTT	CASRRQPSSTDTQYF
NA	TRBJ1-5	TRBD1	TRBV28	TGTGCCAGCAGACCGAGACAGGGCGTCAACAATCAGCCCCAGCATTTT	CASRPRQGVNNQPQHF
NA	TRBJ2-4	TRBD1	TRBV20-1	TGCAGTGCTAGACAGGGGGACATTCAGTACTTC	CSARQGDIQYF
NA	TRBJ2-3	TRBD2	TRBV7-8	TGTGCCAGCAGCCCTCCAGCGGGATGGGAGGGTACGCAGTATTTT	CASSPPAGWEGTQYF
NA	TRBJ2-5	NA	TRBV27	TGTGCCAGCAGTCTTCGTCCCCCGGCGGGATTGCAAGAGACCCAGTACTTC	CASSLRPPAGLQETQYF
many	TRBJ1-1	NA	TRBV2	TGTGCCAGCAGTGAGTTGGAGAACACTGAAGCTTTCTTT	CASSELENTEAFF
NA	TRBJ1-6	NA	TRBV6-1	TGTGCCAGCAGCGGCGGCAGCCTTAATTCACCCCTCCACTTT	CASSGGSLNSPLHF
NA	TRBJ1-2	NA	TRBV10-3	TGTGCCATCAGTGATTTAGGGCAATCGTATGGCTACACCTTC	CAISDLGQSYGYTF
NA	TRBJ1-3	TRBD1	TRBV7-9	TGTGCCAGCAGCTTAGGGACAGGGGCTACTGGAAACACCATATATTTT	CASSLGTGATGNTIYF
NA	TRBJ1-1	NA	TRBV4-3	TGCGCCAGCAGCCAAGAATTAGACGGAGAGGGAGCTTTCTTT	CASSQELDGEGAFF
NA	TRBJ2-1	TRBD1	TRBV7-7	TGTGCTAGCAGCTTAGGGGACAGGGGCAATGAGCAGTTCTTC	CASSLGDRGNEQFF
few	TRBJ1-2	NA	TRBV6-1	TGTGCCAGCAGCCAGACGACAGGCCCCTATGGCTACACCTTC	CASSQTTGPYGYTF
NA	TRBJ2-3	TRBD2	TRBV5-4	TGTGCCAGCAGCTTGAGGATAGCGGGGGGGAGGGATACGCAGTATTTT	CASSLRIAGGRDTQYF
NA	TRBJ2-4	NA	TRBV5-1	TGCGCCAGCAGCTTGTCCGGGGGCGATTACATTCAGTACTTC	CASSLSGGDYIQYF
NA	TRBJ1-1	NA	TRBV6-5	TGTGCCAGCAGTTACTTGGGAGAAGCTTTCTTT	CASSYLGEAFF
NA	TRBJ2-7	TRBD1	TRBV10-3	TGTGCCTCTCACCGGGACAGGGACTCGGAGCAGTACTTC	CASHRDRDSEQYF
NA	TRBJ2-1	NA	TRBV7-8	TGTGCCAGCAGCTCCCTGGACAGCCCTCTGGATGAGCAGTTCTTC	CASSSLDSPLDEQFF
once	TRBJ1-5	NA	TRBV6-1	TGTGCCAGCAGCGCTAAGGGCAAAGGGGGTCAGCCCCAGCATTTT	CASSAKGKGGQPQHF
NA	TRBJ1-2	NA	TRBV28	TGTGCCAGCAGTTTAAGGGTCGGGGCGGCTGGCTACACCTTC	CASSLRVGAAGYTF
NA	TRBJ2-7	NA	TRBV20-1	TGCAGTGCTAGTCTCAGTTCCGAGCAGTACTTC	CSASLSSEQYF
NA	TRBJ2-2	NA	TRBV5-1	TGCGCCAGCAGCGAGGGATTAGACACCGGGGAGCTGTTTTTT	CASSEGLDTGELFF
NA	TRBJ2-2	NA	TRBV19	TGTGCCAGTAAAAGGGACAAAGGTAGCGGGGAGCTGTTTTTT	CASKRDKGSGELFF
once	TRBJ2-5	TRBD2	TRBV2	TGTGCCAGCAGTGATTCTCTAGCGGGGAAGGAGACCCAGTACTTC	CASSDSLAGKETQYF
few	TRBJ2-7	TRBD2	TRBV2	TGTGCCAGCAGTGAAGGGGCTAGCGGGGTCTACGAGCAGTACTTC	CASSEGASGVYEQYF
NA	TRBJ2-7	TRBD1	TRBV18	TGTGCCAGCTCACTCGGGACAGGGAGGGACGAGCAGTACTTC	CASSLGTGRDEQYF
NA	TRBJ1-2	TRBD1	TRBV10-1	TGCGCCAGCAGTGAGGCTTCCCTTGCTCAGGGGGCATATGGCTACACCTTC	CASSEASLAQGAYGYTF
many	TRBJ1-6	NA	TRBV2	TGTGCCAGCAGTGAAGGTATAGGGGGACTTAATTCACCCCTCCACTTT	CASSEGIGGLNSPLHF
NA	TRBJ1-6	NA	TRBV27	TGTGCCAGCAGTTTAAATTGGGGGCAGGGTTATAATTCACCCCTCCACTTT	CASSLNWGQGYNSPLHF
NA	TRBJ2-5	TRBD2	TRBV2	TGTGCCAGCCACGGACTAGCGGGAGAGACCCAGTACTTC	CASHGLAGETQYF
NA	TRBJ2-7	NA	TRBV5-6	TGTGCCAGCAGCTTCGGCAGGGGCACCTACGAGCAGTACTTC	CASSFGRGTYEQYF
NA	TRBJ2-7	TRBD1	TRBV10-3	TGTGCCATCAGTTTCACAGGGGGCGGCGAGCAGTACTTC	CAISFTGGGEQYF
NA	TRBJ1-1	NA	TRBV6-5	TGTGCCAGCAGGGAGGACAGCGTGAGTGAAGCTTTCTTT	CASREDSVSEAFF
NA	TRBJ2-7	NA	TRBV7-2	TGTGCCAGCAGCTTAGAATTTGGGGGATGGAACGAGCAGTACTTC	CASSLEFGGWNEQYF
NA	TRBJ2-7	TRBD1	TRBV28	TGTGCCAGCAGTTTGTTGCTCGGACAGGGGGCATACGAGCAGTACTTC	CASSLLLGQGAYEQYF
NA	TRBJ1-6	TRBD1	TRBV28	TGTGCCAGCAGGGGGGGGGACAGGGCTTCACCCCTCCACTTT	CASRGGDRASPLHF
NA	TRBJ2-2	NA	TRBV7-3	TGTGCCAGCAGCTCGCCGGGCTACGGGGATAACACCGGGGAGCTGTTTTTT	CASSSPGYGDNTGELFF
NA	TRBJ1-3	NA	TRBV23-1	TGCGCCAGCAGTCGACCCAGCATGAGCTCTGGAAACACCATATATTTT	CASSRPSMSSGNTIYF
few	TRBJ2-2	TRBD2	TRBV28	TGTGCCAGCAGAACCGAGGGACTAGCGGGATTCACCGGGGAGCTGTTTTTT	CASRTEGLAGFTGELFF
NA	TRBJ1-2	NA	TRBV5-1	TGCGCCAGCAGCTTGTCAGGGGATGGCTACACCTTC	CASSLSGDGYTF
few	TRBJ2-7	NA	TRBV5-6	TGTGCCAGCAGCTTGGGCCCGGGCTACGAGCAGTACTTC	CASSLGPGYEQYF
NA	TRBJ1-5	NA	TRBV19	TGTGCCAGTAGTATTCCCCGGACCGGGGTTCACAATCAGCCCCAGCATTTT	CASSIPRTGVHNQPQHF
once	TRBJ1-2	NA	TRBV7-2	TGTGCCAGCAGCTTAGGGGCAGGAGGGAGCTATGGCTACACCTTC	CASSLGAGGSYGYTF
NA	TRBJ2-3	TRBD2	TRBV2	TGTGCCAGCAGTACCGGGACTAGCGGGAGTAGGGCCACAGATACGCAGTATTTT	CASSTGTSGSRATDTQYF
many	TRBJ1-6	NA	TRBV5-1	TGCGCCAGCAGCTCCCAACAGGGACCGAATTCACCCCTCCACTTT	CASSSQQGPNSPLHF
NA	TRBJ1-3	NA	TRBV5-1	TGCGCCAGCAGCTCCCTGAAGGGGGGCAGCTCTGGAAACACCATATATTTT	CASSSLKGGSSGNTIYF
NA	TRBJ2-5	TRBD2	TRBV5-1	TGCGCCAGCAGTTTTGGGGCTAGCGGGAGACAGGAGACCCAGTACTTC	CASSFGASGRQETQYF
NA	TRBJ2-3	NA	TRBV18	TGTGCCAGCTCACCAAGGTTAGAACAGAGAGGTGCAGATACGCAGTATTTT	CASSPRLEQRGADTQYF
few	TRBJ1-4	NA	TRBV5-4	TGTGCCAGCAGCTTCTTTGTTGGGGAAAAACTGTTTTTT	CASSFFVGEKLFF
NA	TRBJ2-7	TRBD1	TRBV5-5	TGTGCCAGCAGCCAGTCCCGGGACAGGGGGCTGAGGGAGCAGTACTTC	CASSQSRDRGLREQYF
NA	TRBJ1-5	NA	TRBV28	TGTGCCAGCACCAAGTACAGGGCAGGTCAGCCCCAGCATTTT	CASTKYRAGQPQHF
NA	TRBJ2-7	NA	TRBV5-1	TGCGCCAGCAGCTTGCTGGACGGAGATTCCTACGAGCAGTACTTC	CASSLLDGDSYEQYF